The 24 T cell receptor beta chains presented below share a single source sample, sequenced in a study of identical twins. TCRdb independently ran MiXCR on the 5' RACE reads; one entry per CDR3 protein. The table records around 490,000 distinct CDR3 sequences, 14% of them present only once. These data also featured in a second study, about yellow fever vaccine responses in identical twins.

The specimen sequenced was CD4+ T cells sorted from blood. The receptors come from a woman aged 18-29 years in good health.

CDR3 loop: CASSRGLLAFEQFF. The CDR3, as DNA: TGTGCCAGCAGCCGGGGACTGCTAGCGTTTGAGCAGTTCTTC. J is TRBJ2-1 and V is TRBV27, with D possibly matching TRBD2 (6 bases). With 6 bases removed from V and 9 bases from J, the gap between germline ends came to 18 bases. CDR1 is MNHEY and CDR2 is SMNVEV in the germline V gene (reference sequence). The CDR3 covers 14 residues.

This clonotype was counted between two and nine times. The gene calls are TRBV20-1 and TRBJ2-3, with 13 bases identical to TRBD2. CDR3 length equals 16 residues. V shed 3 bases and J 0 bases; nucleotides not matched to a gene: 3. Per the germline V gene, CDR1 is DFQATT and CDR2 is SNEGSKA (reference sequence). The DNA for the CDR3 is TGCAGTGCTAGTGGACTAGCGGGGGAAAGCACAGATACGCAGTATTTT. It encodes CSASGLAGESTDTQYF.

This clonotype has only a few counts. The chain couples TRBV7-9 to TRBJ2-4; the match to TRBD1 covers 11 bases. The V gene's germline CDR1 is SEHNR and CDR2 FQNEAQ (reference sequence). J lost 8 bases, V lost 4 bases, and 4 bases had no gene match. This CDR3 comprises 14 residues. The CDR3 DNA reads TGTGCCAGCAGCTGGGACAGGGGGTTGGACATTCAGTACTTC. Translated, it gives CASSWDRGLDIQYF. The full variable domain, rest sourced from reference TRBV7-9 and TRBJ2-4, is DTGVSQNPRHKITKRGQNVTFRCDPISEHNRLYWYRQTLGQGPEFLTYFQNEAQLEKSRLLSDRFSAERPKGSFSTLEIQRTEQGDSAMYLCASSWDRGLDIQYFGAGTRLSVL.

This clonotype was recorded at least ten times. The chain has TRBV5-1 and TRBJ2-1, with TRBD1 identical over 10 bases. CDR3 length equals 15 residues. Losses at the gene ends were 0 bases for V and 8 bases for J; bases not matched to a gene: 5. CDR1 SGHRS and CDR2 YFSETQ come from the germline V gene. This CDR3 is CASSLGGTGAYEQFF. Written as DNA, the CDR3 is TGCGCCAGCAGCTTGGGAGGGACAGGGGCTTATGAGCAGTTCTTC.

The chain is built from TRBV20-1 and TRBJ2-7; D perhaps matches TRBD1 (7 bases). Per germline, CDR1 DFQATT and CDR2 SNEGSKA (reference sequence). Trimming pared 8 bases from V and 6 bases from J, leaving 20 bases between. The CDR3 is 13 amino acids. CDR3 nucleotide sequence: TGCAGTTACAACACCGGGACAGCGGGCGAGCAGTACTTC. This translates into CSYNTGTAGEQYF.

This clonotype occurred a few times. The chain recombines TRBV21-1 with TRBJ2-7; no DNA check was done on the table's D call, TRBD1. TRBV21-1 is tagged as a pseudogene. The CDR3 runs to 16 residues. CDR3 loop: CASSIRGQGARYEQYF. The CDR3 DNA sequence: TGTGCCAGCAGCATACGCGGCCAGGGGGCACGGTACGAGCAGTACTTC.

This clonotype was detected a few times. V and J are TRBV7-2 and TRBJ2-1; TRBD1 or TRBD2 may be the D gene (5 bases each). Trimming took off 5 bases at V and 14 bases at J, with 22 bases between the two ends. Germline CDR1 SGHTA, CDR2 FQGNSA. The CDR3 has 14 amino acids. The CDR3 nucleotides are TGTGCCAGCAGCCCTGATGCTCTGGGGGTAAAGGAGTTCTTC. Its translation is CASSPDALGVKEFF. The whole variable domain, filled in from reference TRBV7-2 and TRBJ2-1, reads GAGVSQSPSNKVTEKGKDVELRCDPISGHTALYWYRQSLGQGLEFLIYFQGNSAPDKSGLPSDRFSAERTGGSVSTLTIQRTQQEDSAVYLCASSPDALGVKEFFGPGTRLTVL.

Ten or more counts support this clonotype. This chain uses TRBV4-2 with TRBJ2-7, with 9 bases aligning to TRBD2. The trim removed 3 bases at V and 4 bases at J, leaving 13 bases unmatched. The CDR3 length is 17 residues. Germline V gene lookup returns CDR1 LGHNA and CDR2 YNFKEQ. CDR3 nucleotide sequence: TGTGCCAGCAGCCAGGAGGGACTAGCCACTTTTGGATACGAGCAGTACTTC. This encodes CASSQEGLATFGYEQYF.

The chain joins TRBV6-2 or TRBV6-3 to TRBJ2-4; D gene ambiguous. The CDR3 is made up of 14 amino acids. Trimming shortened V by 10 bases and J by 0 bases, and 13 bases separated the two germline ends. Germline V gene sequence: CDR1 MNHEY, CDR2 SVGEGT. The CDR3 here is CATEWSLAKNIQYF. In nucleotides, the CDR3 is TGTGCCACAGAATGGAGTCTAGCCAAAAACATTCAGTACTTC.

This clonotype was counted only a few times. The chain recombines TRBV9 with TRBJ2-7, with 9 nucleotides matching TRBD2. This CDR3 spans 15 amino acids. J was trimmed by 4 bases and V by 2 bases; bases with no gene match: 7. Germline V gene lookup returns CDR1 SGDLS and CDR2 YYNGEE. CDR3 bases: TGTGCCAGCAGCGTTACTAGCGGGCAGCCATACGAGCAGTACTTC. The encoded protein is CASSVTSGQPYEQYF.

This clonotype was recorded a few times. The CDR3 bases are TGTGCCAGCAGCAAGTCCCCCTCAATTGCTGAAGCTTTCTTT. The encoded protein is CASSKSPSIAEAFF. The gene calls are TRBV7-2 and TRBJ1-1; D ambiguous. Trimming removed 5 bases from V and 6 bases from J, with 16 bases in between. Germline V gene sequence: CDR1 SGHTA, CDR2 FQGNSA. This CDR3 contains 14 residues. The full variable domain, with the rest looked up from reference TRBV7-2 and TRBJ1-1, is GAGVSQSPSNKVTEKGKDVELRCDPISGHTALYWYRQSLGQGLEFLIYFQGNSAPDKSGLPSDRFSAERTGGSVSTLTIQRTQQEDSAVYLCASSKSPSIAEAFFGQGTRLTVV.

J is TRBJ2-2 and V is TRBV29-1; no clear D gene. The CDR3 totals 13 residues. The germline gives CDR1 SQVTM, CDR2 ANQGSEA. V was shortened by 2 bases and J by 1 base, with 5 bases between the two germline ends. Written as DNA, the CDR3 is TGCAGCGTTGAAAGTCTGAACACCGGGGAGCTGTTTTTT. It specifies CSVESLNTGELFF.

The chain carries TRBV7-2 and TRBJ2-1; TRBD2 matches 10 bases. Per germline, CDR1 SGHTA and CDR2 FQGNSA. This CDR3 is built from 14 residues. V lost 0 bases, J lost 16 bases, and 9 bases stayed unmatched. CDR3 amino acids: CASSLAGLAGARFF. For the CDR3, the DNA is TGTGCCAGCAGCTTAGCGGGGCTAGCGGGGGCCCGTTTCTTC.

This clonotype was found a few times. The CDR3: CASWTFTNTGELFF. DNA for the CDR3: TGTGCCAGCTGGACCTTTACGAACACCGGGGAGCTGTTTTTT. This chain uses TRBV12-3 or TRBV12-4 with TRBJ2-2, with D unresolved. The V end lost 8 bases, the J end lost 0 bases, and 10 bases lay between the germline ends. This CDR3 region has 14 residues.

The V call is TRBV29-1, the J call TRBJ1-1; the D is unclear. Trimming removed 3 bases at V and 4 bases at J, with 12 bases between. Germline CDR1 reads SQVTM; CDR2 reads ANQGSEA. This CDR3 contains 13 residues. The DNA of the CDR3 is TGCAGCGTTGACGGGCAGCCAGTCACTGAAGCTTTCTTT. This codes for CSVDGQPVTEAFF.

The V gene is TRBV7-6, the J gene TRBJ2-7; 9 positions match TRBD2. The CDR3 spans 15 residues. Trimming cost V 1 base and J 4 bases; bases outside gene matches: 5. Germline lookup yields CDR1 SGHVS and CDR2 FNYEAQ. In nucleotides, the CDR3 is TGTGCCAGCAGCTTAGAGCGGGGGGCATCTTACGAGCAGTACTTC. Amino acids: CASSLERGASYEQYF.

This clonotype was observed a few times. One end of the junction varies from germline; a read error may be responsible. V usage is TRBV12-3 or TRBV12-4 and J usage is TRBJ2-7, with TRBD1 matching over 8 bases. The CDR3 is 14 amino acids. The CDR3 bases are TGTGCCAGCAGATTAGACAGGGGCGAGGATGAGCAGTACTTC. It specifies CASRLDRGEDEQYF.

This clonotype was seen more than once but under ten times. The genes are TRBV6-1 and TRBJ2-7; tentatively, D is TRBD2 (6 bases). The CDR3 is made up of 13 amino acids. V was pared by 7 bases and J by 2 bases, with 12 bases between. Germline loops: CDR1 MNHNS, CDR2 SASEGT. The CDR3 DNA follows: TGTGCCAGCACCGCGGGGACTCCCTACGAGCAGTACTTC. It is translated as CASTAGTPYEQYF.

The chain joins TRBV30 to TRBJ1-2, with D hard to call. With 0 bases removed from V and 5 bases from J, the gap between germline ends came to 4 bases. The CDR3 length is 11 residues. Looked up from germline, CDR1 is GTSNPN and CDR2 is SVGIG (reference sequence). CDR3 region: CAWSVQYGYTF. The DNA of the CDR3 is TGTGCCTGGAGTGTACAATATGGCTACACCTTC.

A few counts support this clonotype. The chain has TRBV2 and TRBJ1-1, with D perhaps matching TRBD1 (5 bases). The CDR3 is 14 amino acids. Germline V gives CDR1 SNHLY, CDR2 FYNNEI. V was cut by 7 bases and J by 3 bases, with 15 bases left in between. The CDR3 DNA sequence: TGTGCCAGCATCCCTTTACAGGTGGACACTGAAGCTTTCTTT. Its translation: CASIPLQVDTEAFF.

The V gene is TRBV30, the J gene TRBJ2-3; D gene unclear. CDR3 length: 12 amino acids. V lost 3 bases and J 4 bases, leaving 8 bases between the germline ends. Germline V lookup: CDR1 GTSNPN, CDR2 SVGIG (reference sequence). The chain's CDR3 is CAWRVLSDTQYF. In nucleotides, the CDR3 is TGTGCCTGGAGAGTACTATCAGATACGCAGTATTTT.

The chain recombines TRBV7-6 with TRBJ2-3, with D perhaps matching TRBD1 (5 bases). Trimming cost V 2 bases and J 4 bases, with 13 bases left between them. The CDR3 spans 15 residues. Germline V gene data show CDR1 as SGHVS and CDR2 as FNYEAQ. As DNA, the CDR3 is TGTGCCAGCAGCTTATTAGTAGGGGTCTCAGATACGCAGTATTTT. Protein sequence: CASSLLVGVSDTQYF.

This clonotype was picked up many times. The genes are TRBV5-1 and TRBJ2-2, with 7 bases identical to TRBD1. The V and J ends lost 8 bases and 5 bases, in that order; junction bases with no gene match: 6. The CDR3 has 13 residues. From germline, CDR1 is SGHRS and CDR2 YFSETQ. CDR3 region: CASDRDVTGELFF. CDR3 sequence (DNA): TGCGCCAGTGACAGGGATGTGACCGGGGAGCTGTTTTTT.

This clonotype has at least ten counts. The CDR3 coding sequence is TGCAGTGCTGCCAAGCGGAGGACCTACGAGCAGTACTTC. Translated: CSAAKRRTYEQYF. The V gene is TRBV20-1, the J gene TRBJ2-7, with TRBD2 as a possible D gene (5 bases). The CDR3 covers 13 residues. Germline V gives CDR1 DFQATT, CDR2 SNEGSKA (reference sequence). V lost 5 bases and J 2 bases, leaving 13 bases between the germline ends.